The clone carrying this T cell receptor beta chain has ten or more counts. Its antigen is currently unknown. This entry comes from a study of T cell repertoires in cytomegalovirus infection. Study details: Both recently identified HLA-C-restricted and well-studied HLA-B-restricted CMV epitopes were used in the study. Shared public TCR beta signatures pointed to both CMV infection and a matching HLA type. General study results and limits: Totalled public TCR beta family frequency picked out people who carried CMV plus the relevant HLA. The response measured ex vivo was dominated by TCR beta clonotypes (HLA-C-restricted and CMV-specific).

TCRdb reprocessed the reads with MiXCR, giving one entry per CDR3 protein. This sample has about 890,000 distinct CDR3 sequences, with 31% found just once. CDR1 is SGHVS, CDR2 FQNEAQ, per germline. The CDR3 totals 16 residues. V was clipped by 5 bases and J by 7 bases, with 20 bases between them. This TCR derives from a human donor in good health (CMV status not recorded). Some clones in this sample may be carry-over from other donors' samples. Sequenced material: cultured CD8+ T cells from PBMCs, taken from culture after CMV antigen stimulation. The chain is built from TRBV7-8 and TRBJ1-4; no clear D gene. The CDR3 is CASSPEPRMAAEKLFF. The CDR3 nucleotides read TGTGCCAGCAGCCCAGAACCGAGGATGGCAGCTGAAAAACTGTTTTTT.